This TCR beta chain was found in a study of blood T cell repertoires in COVID-19 (dated by TCRdb to 2020 to 2022). Regarding the complete study: Collaborator samples came from the United States, Italy and Spain and covered acute and convalescent phases of COVID-19. Sample metadata almost always included a de-identified subject ID, COVID-19 status, age in years and sex. The prospective study material was composed of cDNA or gDNA derived from T cells, B-cell-depleted T cells, or PBMCs. Where HLA class I and class II types were available, the types were taken from metadata supplied by the sample provider, not from assay-based typing. Deeply sampled blood TCRbeta repertoires from subjects exposed to, actively infected with, or recovered from COVID-19 were included in the dataset. The repertoires were made available in a free public database intended to serve as a resource for research on the immune response to SARS-CoV-2. The samples were drawn from two sources: the first 160 participants of the ongoing ImmuneRACE study, and 1,000 to 1,500 subjects contributed by 6 global collaborators.

Paper-wide results and their limitations: The amount of clinical and demographic metadata varied by source and participant and was provided uncurated.

Comment on this clone: Its antigen has not been determined. No much larger clone is present one base from it, and per-base qualities are unavailable.

TCRbeta CDR3 regions were amplified from genomic DNA by means of the immunoSEQ Assay, a bias-controlled multiplex PCR. Under the source paper's analysis protocol: Nucleated cell counts per sample were estimated from amplification of reference gene primers within the assay. Sequence reads were collapsed and filtered to measure the absolute abundance of every unique TCRbeta CDR3 rearrangement. For each sample, productive Simpson clonality was calculated by taking the square root of Simpson's diversity index across productive rearrangements. Entries here come from immuneACCESS through TCRdb and include only in-frame sequences with V and J called. Some clones fail to appear in such tables; in the studies checked, an unresolved V gene covers under half of the shortfall, and the cause of the remainder is unknown. Clonal size and the V and J genes are those of that table, whereas D and trimming came from the DNA. In this sample the table shows about 70,000 clones, 60% to 75% of which occur a single time. The ten largest clones add up to less than 40% of the sample.

Collaborating institutions collected whole blood in K2EDTA tubes following their own protocols. For TCRbeta analysis, collaborators shipped samples in one of three forms: frozen whole blood, isolated PBMCs, or DNA extracted from either of those sample types. This sequence was found in a woman aged 70 to 79 with acute or convalescent COVID-19. Sequenced sample: peripheral blood.

The nucleotide sequence reads TGTGCCAGCAGCGTACAGACAGGGACGGTCTACGAGCAGTACTTC. This is translated as CASSVQTGTVYEQYF. The rearranged chain carries TRBV9 and TRBJ2-7; 7 junctional bases match TRBD1. CDR1 is given as SGDLS and CDR2 as YYNGEE, both from the germline V gene. Relative to germline, V is missing 1 base and J is missing 3 bases, with 7 bases of the junction outside any gene match. The CDR3 has 15 amino acids, counting the end cysteine and phenylalanine. Just the 45-base CDR3 DNA is kept, in frame starting at base 1. The entire variable domain, with the stretches around the CDR3 drawn from the reference TRBV9 and TRBJ2-7 proteins, is DSGVTQTPKHLITATGQRVTLRCSPRSGDLSVYWYQQSLDQGLQFLIQYYNGEERAKGNILERFSAQQFPDLHSELNLSSLELGDSALYFCASSVQTGTVYEQYFGPGTRLTVT.